The sequence of this T cell receptor (beta chain) was determined in a study of T-cell reconstitution after alpha-beta-depleted transplantation in children (dated by TCRdb to the mid-2010s). Regarding the complete study: T-cell immune reconstitution after TCRalphabeta/CD19-depleted allogeneic hematopoietic cell transplantation in children was quantitatively tracked in the study by means of TCR repertoire profiling.

The sample's treatment or condition label, in plain terms: allogeneic hematopoietic cell transplantation with graft depleted of TCRalphabeta T cells and CD19 B cells. TCRalphabeta/CD19-depleted allogeneic hematopoietic cell grafts were given to the transplant recipients, all of whom were children. Findings and caveats that apply to the study as a whole: Apparently early alphabetaT-cell count recovery about two months after transplant reportedly relied on only several hundred rapidly expanded clones derived from non-depleted graft cells. Hyperexpanded clone frequencies declined over subsequent months; after one year, T-cell counts and TCRbeta diversity were mostly attributed to newly produced T cells. The high TCRbeta diversity at day 60 in some patients was ascribed to recipient T cells and intrathymic progenitors that had survived conditioning.

The table lists this clonotype with many counts. Its specific antigen is unknown. One base away there is no much larger clone; base qualities are not given. To prepare the library, PCR was applied. TCRdb lists the instrument as Illumina HiSeq 2500. To normalize quantification of the TCRbeta repertoire, the TCR libraries were built with molecular barcoding that relied on unique molecular identifiers. The public reads were run again by TCRdb, first through fastp at Q25 and then through MiXCR, and only productive beta chains were kept. Identical CDR3 proteins give one entry, which carries the most common genes and DNA. For this sample the table gives some 840,000 distinct CDR3 sequences, of which around 15% were detected only once. The ten largest clones represent just under 5% of the sample. The sequence was obtained from a male patient younger than 18 who had a stem cell transplant for acute lymphoblastic leukemia, so the T cells may come from the graft donor. The sample here was PBMCs, mostly from graft donor cells, taken 360 days after TCRalphabeta/CD19-depleted stem cell transplant.

Here is the DNA: TGCGCCAGCAGCTTGGTAGGTAGCGGGAGGCCAAACTACAATGAGCAGTTCTTC. This is translated as CASSLVGSGRPNYNEQFF. The chain was built from TRBV5-1 and TRBJ2-1; 10 of the junction bases match TRBD2. CDR1 and CDR2 are drawn from the germline V gene: SGHRS, YFSETQ. The CDR3 measures 18 amino acids from cysteine to phenylalanine. Of all the DNA, just the CDR3 is kept, 54 bases in frame from base 1. For this chain, trimming is 0 bases at the V end and 3 bases at the J end, and the number of junction bases without a gene match is 9.